This T cell receptor (beta chain) appears in the sequencing data of a study of regulatory T cells in long-lasting Graves disease. Study findings and constraints: TCR diversity was lower in persistent Graves' patients (versus newly diagnosed ones).

Specified time point: persistent/refractory GD, antithyroid drugs over 5 years with positive TRAb. The authors made the TCR library using RNA they extracted from PBMCs. CDR3-region Arm-PCR and iRepertoire HTBI primers produced the TCR beta libraries. TCRdb recomputed calls from the multiplex PCR reads with MiXCR, one row per CDR3 protein. The repertoire holds hundreds of thousands of distinct CDR3 sequences, with over 20% as singletons. CDR1 and CDR2 from the germline V gene are MRHNA and SNTAGT. Trimming cost V 2 bases and J 4 bases, with 11 bases left between them. The CDR3 consists of 15 residues. As to this clonotype: Its target is not known.

The rearrangement links TRBV6-4 to TRBJ2-2, with D hard to call. This TCR was sampled from a female donor with Graves disease. Sequencing was performed on peripheral blood mononuclear cells (PBMCs), taken when the disease was refractory, from a patient treated with antithyroid drugs. Written as DNA, the CDR3 is TGTGCCAGCAGTGACGCACCTCGATCCACCGGGGAGCTGTTTTTT. Its protein product is CASSDAPRSTGELFF.